This T cell receptor beta chain was sequenced during a study of Tregs in tolerant kidney transplant recipients. Study-level results: Findings come from small patient numbers and require larger validation.

CD4+CD25+CD127- Tregs, CD4+CD25- non-Tregs, CD4 and CD8 cells were sorted. A note on this clone: Its cognate antigen is unknown.

Germline V gene data show CDR1 as SNHLY and CDR2 as FYNNEI. Trimming took 6 bases from V and 3 from J, leaving 11 bases between them. The CDR3 loop spans 13 amino acids. The repertoire was sequenced with immunoSEQ multiplex PCR; TCRdb's copy has only in-frame clones and lacks some. The top ten hold about 0.58% of the sample, which has roughly 250,000 clones, approximately 83% seen once. The specimen was CD4+ T cells from blood. This clonotype was obtained from a human donor in good health. V gene TRBV2 combines with J gene TRBJ2-5; D tentatively reads TRBD1 or TRBD2 (5 bases each). The CDR3 sequence: CASRGMGEETQYF. The CDR3 DNA reads TGTGCCAGCAGAGGTATGGGGGAAGAGACCCAGTACTTC.